The TCR beta chain under discussion was sequenced for a study of OX40 agonist ivuxolimab in advanced cancers. Study-wide context: The patients' treatment was ivuxolimab, an agonistic anti-OX40 (CD134) antibody. Patients were roughly 83% male with ages roughly 23 to 79, mean about 65. People who had prior anti-PD-1, anti-PD-L1 or anti-CTLA-4 therapy could take part, and about 40% had some. General study results and limits: More expanded clones were found, on average, in CD8+ than in CD4+ T cells.

As regards this clone: Its cognate antigen is unknown.

Data came from immunoSEQ multiplex PCR; TCRdb stores just in-frame clones and leaves some out. The profile shows roughly 50,000 clones, about 83% of them singletons. Trimming left V 6 bases short and J 6 bases short, with 18 bases between. The CDR3 totals 15 residues. Germline lookup yields CDR1 MNHNS and CDR2 SASEGT. The sample was CD4+ or CD8+ T cells sorted from blood, taken in a trial of the OX40 agonist ivuxolimab. The chain links TRBV6-1 to TRBJ2-1; D uncertain. This TCR was sampled from an adult with an advanced solid tumor such as melanoma, head and neck, liver or kidney cancer. The CDR3 loop reads CASSPVAGFSNEQFF. CDR3 sequence (DNA): TGTGCCAGCAGCCCGGTGGCCGGTTTTAGCAATGAGCAGTTCTTC.